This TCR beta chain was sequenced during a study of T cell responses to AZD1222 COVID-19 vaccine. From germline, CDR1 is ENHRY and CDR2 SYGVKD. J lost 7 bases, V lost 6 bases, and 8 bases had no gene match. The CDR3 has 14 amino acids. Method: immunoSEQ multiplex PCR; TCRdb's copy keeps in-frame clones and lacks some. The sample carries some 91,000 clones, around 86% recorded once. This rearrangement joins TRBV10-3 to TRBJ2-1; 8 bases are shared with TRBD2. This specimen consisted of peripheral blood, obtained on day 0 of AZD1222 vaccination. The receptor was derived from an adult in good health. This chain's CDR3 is CAISPGTRKNEQFF. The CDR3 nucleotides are TGTGCCATCAGCCCCGGGACTAGGAAAAATGAGCAGTTCTTC.